This T cell receptor (beta chain) was captured in a study of blood T cell repertoires in COVID-19. Profiling relied on immunoSEQ multiplex PCR, and the TCRdb table lists in-frame clones only, not all of them. The sample has 60,000 to 70,000 clones, about 80% seen once. CDR3 length: 14 residues. From germline, CDR1 is SEHNR and CDR2 FQNEAQ (reference sequence). The trim removed 5 bases at V and 3 bases at J, leaving 3 bases unmatched. The sequence derives from a woman aged 55-75 years with acute or convalescent COVID-19. Sequenced input: peripheral blood. The V call is TRBV7-9, the J call TRBJ1-4; 7 nucleotides align to TRBD1. CDR3 nucleotide sequence: TGTGCCAGCAGCCCTGGGACAGCTAATGAAAAACTGTTTTTT. It codes for CASSPGTANEKLFF. Full variable domain (missing parts from reference TRBV7-9 and TRBJ1-4): DTGVSQNPRHKITKRGQNVTFRCDPISEHNRLYWYRQTLGQGPEFLTYFQNEAQLEKSRLLSDRFSAERPKGSFSTLEIQRTEQGDSAMYLCASSPGTANEKLFFGSGTQLSVL.